These 27 T cell receptor beta chains were sequenced from one sample in a study of cytomegalovirus exposure and HLA in healthy donors. Use of 60 Vbeta and 13 Jbeta primers characterized the PCR. The method was immunoSEQ multiplex PCR; TCRdb's version includes in-frame clones alone and lacks a portion of them. The sample contains 100,000 to 150,000 clones, 83% of which appear only once. What was sequenced was PBMCs. The receptors come from a girl aged 2-15 years in good health and CMV-seronegative.

This clone has a single count. This chain's CDR3 is CASSRSGDTQYF. The CDR3 nucleotides read TGTGCCAGCAGTCGTAGCGGAGATACGCAGTATTTT. This sequence joins TRBV6-5 and TRBJ2-3, with D tentatively TRBD2 (6 bases). From germline, CDR1 is MNHEY and CDR2 SVGAGI. Trimming cost V 5 bases and J 5 bases, with 8 bases left between them. The CDR3 has 12 residues.

The rearrangement uses TRBV11-2 and TRBJ1-5; no firm D call. V lost 0 bases to trimming and J lost 3 bases, with 9 bases between them. The CDR3 is made up of 15 amino acids. The germline CDR1 and CDR2 sequences are SGHAT and FQNNGV. The chain's CDR3 is CASSLEGRDNQPQHF. The CDR3 coding sequence is TGTGCCAGCAGCTTAGAAGGGCGGGACAATCAGCCCCAGCATTTT.

The chain joins TRBV6-1 to TRBJ1-5, with 7 bases aligning to TRBD1. Germline V lookup: CDR1 MNHNS, CDR2 SASEGT. The CDR3 has 15 residues. Trimming took 6 bases from V and 0 from J; bases not matched to a gene: 5. CDR3 protein: CASSLTGYSNQPQHF. In nucleotides, the CDR3 is TGTGCCAGCAGCCTGACAGGGTATAGCAATCAGCCCCAGCATTTT.

The rearrangement uses TRBV29-1 and TRBJ2-5; 7 positions match TRBD1. CDR1 and CDR2 from the germline V gene are SQVTM and ANQGSEA. The V and J ends lost 3 bases and 9 bases, in that order; junction bases with no gene match: 7. CDR3 length: 12 residues. CDR3 residues: CSVDGRGWSQYF. CDR3 nucleotide sequence: TGCAGCGTTGACGGCAGGGGGTGGTCCCAGTACTTC.

The CDR3 sequence is CASSQDWDSGSYEQYF. In nucleotides, the CDR3 is TGCGCCAGCAGCCAAGATTGGGACAGCGGCTCCTACGAGCAGTACTTC. This chain uses TRBV4-3 with TRBJ2-7, with 7 bases matching TRBD1. The V gene's germline CDR1 is LGHNA and CDR2 YSLEER. This CDR3 has 16 residues. V dropped 0 bases and J dropped 0; count of bases not matched to a gene: 5.

The rearrangement links TRBV27 to TRBJ2-3; 11 bases fit TRBD2. The CDR3 is 15 amino acids. Losses at the gene ends were 4 bases for V and 6 bases for J; bases not matched to a gene: 6. CDR1 MNHEY and CDR2 SMNVEV come from the germline V gene (reference sequence). CDR3 in DNA: TGTGCCAGCAGTTCTACTAGCGGGAGCCTCGATACGCAGTATTTT. It codes for CASSSTSGSLDTQYF.

The V and J genes are TRBV15 and TRBJ1-4, with TRBD1 identical over 8 bases. V trimming: 5 bases; J trimming: 8 bases; junction bases outside the gene matches: 10. Germline-derived CDR1 and CDR2 are LNHNV and YYDKDF (reference sequence). CDR3 length: 15 residues. The CDR3 coding sequence is TGTGCCACCAGCTCTAGCAGGACAGGGAAAGAAAAACTGTTTTTT. It is translated as CATSSSRTGKEKLFF.

The CDR3 is CASSLPGTPYEQYF. The CDR3 DNA reads as TGTGCCAGCAGCTTACCAGGGACACCCTACGAGCAGTACTTC. The chain joins TRBV7-9 to TRBJ2-5; maybe TRBD1 (6 bases). The end of the DNA is better explained by TRBJ2-7, so the J call may be wrong. Germline V gene lookup returns CDR1 SEHNR and CDR2 FQNEAQ (reference sequence). The CDR3 sequence is 14 residues long.

This chain links TRBV18 with TRBJ2-7, with a possible D match to TRBD2 (6 bases). Looked up from germline, CDR1 is KGHSH and CDR2 is LQKENI. This CDR3 has 16 residues. Trimming cost V 3 bases and J 2 bases, with 17 bases left between them. The DNA of the CDR3 is TGTGCCAGCTCACCCAGCGGGTATGATAGGACCTACGAGCAGTACTTC. Its translation is CASSPSGYDRTYEQYF. Filled out from reference TRBV18 and TRBJ2-7, the complete variable domain reads NAGVMQNPRHLVRRRGQEARLRCSPMKGHSHVYWYRQLPEEGLKFMVYLQKENIIDESGMPKERFSAEFPKEGPSILRIQQVVRGDSAAYFCASSPSGYDRTYEQYFGPGTRLTVT.

The rearrangement joins TRBV2 to TRBJ1-1, with D perhaps matching TRBD1 (6 bases). Trimming removed 4 bases from V and 5 bases from J, with 20 bases in between. This CDR3 has 16 residues. CDR1 and CDR2 from the germline V gene are SNHLY and FYNNEI. CDR3 region: CASSGGQGKGGTEAFF. The CDR3 DNA is TGTGCCAGCAGTGGGGGGCAGGGGAAGGGTGGGACTGAAGCTTTCTTT.

This chain connects TRBV27 to TRBJ2-7; 7 nucleotides line up with TRBD1. The length of the CDR3 is 14 residues. CDR1 and CDR2 from the germline V gene are MNHEY and SMNVEV (reference sequence). V lost 7 bases to trimming and J lost 0 bases; unmatched junction nucleotides: 6. The CDR3 DNA sequence: TGTGCCAGCACCCTGGACAGGAACTCCTACGAGCAGTACTTC. It codes for CASTLDRNSYEQYF.

J is TRBJ1-1 and V is TRBV2; 8 bases line up with TRBD1. The CDR3 runs 13 residues. Germline CDR1 reads SNHLY; CDR2 reads FYNNEI. V dropped 6 bases and J dropped 1; count of bases not matched to a gene: 1. Here the CDR3 reads CASRDRGNTEAFF. CDR3 nucleotides: TGTGCCAGCAGAGACAGGGGGAACACTGAAGCTTTCTTT.

V is TRBV7-3 and J is TRBJ2-1, with 7 nucleotides matching TRBD2. CDR1 is SGHTA and CDR2 is FQGTGA in the germline V gene. The CDR3 extends over 16 amino acids. The V gene end was trimmed by 0 bases and the J gene end by 4 bases; junction bases not matched to a gene: 6. The CDR3 coding sequence is TGTGCCAGCAGCTTAACGCCGGGGGGATCTTACAATGAGCAGTTCTTC. It translates to CASSLTPGGSYNEQFF.

The rearrangement uses TRBV4-3 and TRBJ2-5; TRBD2 aligns across 11 bases. Germline V gives CDR1 LGHNA, CDR2 YSLEER. The CDR3 sequence is 19 residues long. V gave up 6 bases and J gave up 4 bases; unmatched junction bases: 19. The chain's CDR3 is CASSQTISGLAGGGETQYF. The CDR3 region has the DNA TGCGCCAGCAGTCAAACAATCTCGGGGCTAGCGGGGGGTGGAGAGACCCAGTACTTC.

V usage is TRBV19 and J usage is TRBJ2-5; D gene unclear. Germline loops: CDR1 LNHDA, CDR2 SQIVND (reference sequence). Trimming took off 3 bases at V and 0 bases at J, with 5 bases between the two ends. The CDR3 contains 13 residues. CDR3 bases: TGTGCCAGTAGTATCCAGGACCAAGAGACCCAGTACTTC. It is translated as CASSIQDQETQYF.

J is TRBJ2-3 and V is TRBV25-1, with a possible D match to TRBD1 (5 bases). Germline V lookup: CDR1 MGHDK, CDR2 SYGVNS. Trimming removed 4 bases from V and 0 bases from J, with 8 bases in between. This CDR3 region has 14 residues. The CDR3 sequence: CASSVGPSTDTQYF. The CDR3 DNA follows: TGTGCCAGCAGTGTGGGGCCTAGCACAGATACGCAGTATTTT.

V gene TRBV28 combines with J gene TRBJ1-1, with D possibly being TRBD1 (5 bases). V lost 2 bases, J lost 4 bases, and 20 bases lay in between. CDR3 length: 17 residues. CDR1 is MDHEN, CDR2 SYDVKM, per germline. This CDR3 is CASSLIVTEIFITEAFF. Written as DNA, the CDR3 is TGTGCCAGCAGTTTAATCGTGACAGAAATTTTTATCACTGAAGCTTTCTTT.

The chain is built from TRBV5-4 and TRBJ2-5; 11 bases are a match to TRBD2. V dropped 6 bases and J dropped 5; count of bases not matched to a gene: 9. Germline-derived CDR1 and CDR2 are SGHNT and YYREEE (reference sequence). The length of the CDR3 is 15 residues. Written as DNA, the CDR3 is TGTGCCAGCATGATTAGCGGGGGGGCCGGGGAGACCCAGTACTTC. This translates into CASMISGGAGETQYF.

The chain has TRBV10-3 and TRBJ2-7; 12 bases map to TRBD2. The V gene end was trimmed by 2 bases and the J gene end by 7 bases; junction bases not matched to a gene: 12. CDR1 and CDR2 from the germline V gene are ENHRY and SYGVKD. This CDR3 has 17 amino acids. CDR3: CAISEGRPSGRALEQYF. The CDR3 DNA reads as TGTGCCATCAGTGAGGGGCGCCCTAGCGGGAGGGCGTTGGAGCAGTACTTC.

About this clone itself: Distinct nucleotide sequences in the sample also encode this CDR3. The chain recombines TRBV6-4 with TRBJ1-1, with D possibly TRBD1 on 5 matching bases. Germline CDR1 and CDR2: MRHNA and SNTAGT. The CDR3 length is 14 residues. V was shortened by 4 bases and J by 4 bases, with 13 bases between the two germline ends. The CDR3, as DNA: TGTGCCAGCAGTGTCGACCGGGGGAGCACTGAAGCTTTCTTT. Translating it yields CASSVDRGSTEAFF.

The rearrangement links TRBV28 to TRBJ2-1; 10 bases fit TRBD2. CDR3 length equals 18 residues. From germline, CDR1 is MDHEN and CDR2 SYDVKM. The trim removed 3 bases at V and 3 bases at J, leaving 11 bases unmatched. Here the CDR3 reads CASSFALAGFNFYNEQFF. In DNA form, the CDR3 reads TGTGCCAGCAGTTTCGCACTAGCGGGATTCAACTTCTACAATGAGCAGTTCTTC.

The chain has TRBV7-2 and TRBJ2-7, with 9 bases matching TRBD2. There are 14 residues in the CDR3. Germline V gene lookup returns CDR1 SGHTA and CDR2 FQGNSA. Losses at the gene ends were 6 bases for V and 4 bases for J; bases not matched to a gene: 7. CDR3 sequence (DNA): TGTGCCAGCAGGGGGCGGGAGGGCCCATACGAGCAGTACTTC. Amino acid sequence: CASRGREGPYEQYF. Full variable domain (rest looked up from reference TRBV7-2 and TRBJ2-7): GAGVSQSPSNKVTEKGKDVELRCDPISGHTALYWYRQSLGQGLEFLIYFQGNSAPDKSGLPSDRFSAERTGGSVSTLTIQRTQQEDSAVYLCASRGREGPYEQYFGPGTRLTVT.

This clone has more than one count but fewer than ten. V gene TRBV2 combines with J gene TRBJ1-1; D uncertain. Germline V gene sequence: CDR1 SNHLY, CDR2 FYNNEI. Trimming pared 5 bases from V and 1 base from J, leaving 11 bases between. This CDR3 is built from 14 residues. In nucleotides, the CDR3 is TGTGCCAGCAGTTTGACGGAGGCGAACACTGAAGCTTTCTTT. This translates into CASSLTEANTEAFF.

This clone was seen only once. The chain recombines TRBV19 with TRBJ1-5; 11 nucleotides agree with TRBD1. Per germline, CDR1 LNHDA and CDR2 SQIVND (reference sequence). J was trimmed by 4 bases and V by 4 bases; bases with no gene match: 0. This CDR3 comprises 14 residues. In DNA form, the CDR3 reads TGTGCCAGTAGTAGGGACAGGGGGAATCAGCCCCAGCATTTT. Amino acids: CASSRDRGNQPQHF.

V is TRBV14 and J is TRBJ2-5; possible D gene TRBD2, 5 bases. The germline V gene has CDR1 SGHDN and CDR2 FVKESK. The CDR3 contains 15 residues. V lost 0 bases, J lost 5 bases, and 13 bases lay in between. The CDR3 spells CASSQDPGLGETQYF. CDR3 nucleotides: TGTGCCAGCAGCCAAGATCCGGGGTTGGGGGAGACCCAGTACTTC.

The chain uses TRBV2 and TRBJ1-1; possible D gene TRBD1, 5 bases. The CDR3 is 15 amino acids. Trimming cost V 2 bases and J 4 bases, with 14 bases left between them. The germline CDR1 and CDR2 sequences are SNHLY and FYNNEI. CDR3 residues: CASSEFRGGGTEAFF. The CDR3 coding sequence is TGTGCCAGCAGTGAATTTCGGGGGGGAGGCACTGAAGCTTTCTTT.

V gene TRBV27 combines with J gene TRBJ1-2; D is ambiguous. The CDR3 has 12 residues. From germline, CDR1 is MNHEY and CDR2 SMNVEV (reference sequence). V lost 3 bases and J 5 bases, leaving 7 bases between the germline ends. The CDR3 reads CASSFSRYGYTF. DNA of the CDR3: TGTGCCAGCAGTTTCTCCAGGTATGGCTACACCTTC.